The rows below give T cell receptor beta chains drawn from one sample of a study of blood T cell repertoires in COVID-19. TCRdb's table, derived via immunoSEQ multiplex PCR, lists solely in-frame clones and lacks some. The sample lists over 200,000 clones, 85% to 90% occurring once. The sequenced sample consisted of PBMCs or T cells enriched from blood (not recorded which). These receptors all stem from a woman in her thirties with acute COVID-19. CDR3s include the opening cysteine and the closing phenylalanine or tryptophan. D genes are given only for firm matches. Size tells how often a clone was seen (once, few, many) or the class of an expanded clone, and some rows leave it out.

d_call: TRBD2; clone_size: .; j_call: TRBJ2-2; v_call: TRBV5-4; cdr3_aa: CASSFILAGQNTGELFF; cdr3_nt: TGTGCCAGCAGCTTCATCCTAGCGGGTCAGAACACCGGGGAGCTGTTTTTT
d_call: .; clone_size: .; j_call: TRBJ1-2; v_call: TRBV15; cdr3_aa: CATSRDRGPEGYTF; cdr3_nt: TGTGCCACCAGCAGAGATCGTGGGCCAGAAGGATACACCTTC
d_call: .; clone_size: .; j_call: TRBJ1-4; v_call: TRBV5-1; cdr3_aa: CASSQDNFNEKLFF; cdr3_nt: TGCGCCAGCAGTCAAGACAACTTTAATGAAAAACTGTTTTTT
d_call: TRBD1; clone_size: .; j_call: TRBJ1-1; v_call: TRBV5-1; cdr3_aa: CASSLAKGDRTNTEAFF; cdr3_nt: TGCGCCAGCAGCTTGGCCAAAGGGGACAGGACCAACACTGAAGCTTTCTTT
d_call: .; clone_size: .; j_call: TRBJ1-5; v_call: TRBV18; cdr3_aa: CASSATDSNQPQHF; cdr3_nt: TGTGCCAGCTCAGCTACAGATAGCAATCAGCCCCAGCATTTT
d_call: .; clone_size: .; j_call: TRBJ2-5; v_call: TRBV10-2; cdr3_aa: CASWGGADLHQETQYF; cdr3_nt: TGCGCCAGCTGGGGGGGGGCAGATTTACACCAAGAGACCCAGTACTTC
d_call: TRBD2; clone_size: .; j_call: TRBJ2-5; v_call: TRBV27; cdr3_aa: CASSLSREGPETQYF; cdr3_nt: TGTGCCAGCAGTTTAAGCAGGGAGGGCCCAGAGACCCAGTACTTC
d_call: TRBD1; clone_size: few; j_call: TRBJ1-2; v_call: TRBV7-2; cdr3_aa: CASSLANRGNYGYTF; cdr3_nt: TGTGCCAGCAGCTTAGCGAACAGGGGAAACTATGGCTACACCTTC
d_call: TRBD2; clone_size: .; j_call: TRBJ2-3; v_call: TRBV13; cdr3_aa: CASSPDPGLAGGRDTQYF; cdr3_nt: TGTGCCAGCAGCCCAGATCCGGGACTAGCGGGGGGGCGGGATACGCAGTATTTT
d_call: .; clone_size: .; j_call: TRBJ1-3; v_call: TRBV3-1/TRBV3-2; cdr3_aa: CASVGGGNTIYF; cdr3_nt: TGTGCCAGTGTGGGAGGTGGAAACACCATATATTTT
d_call: TRBD1; clone_size: .; j_call: TRBJ1-2; v_call: TRBV6-5; cdr3_aa: CASRTGANYGYTF; cdr3_nt: TGTGCCAGCAGGACAGGGGCCAACTATGGCTACACCTTC
d_call: .; clone_size: .; j_call: TRBJ2-7; v_call: TRBV27; cdr3_aa: CATKPGGTGYYEQYF; cdr3_nt: TGTGCCACCAAACCCGGGGGGACAGGATACTACGAGCAGTACTTC
d_call: TRBD1; clone_size: .; j_call: TRBJ1-1; v_call: TRBV9; cdr3_aa: CASSVATDRVKNTEAFF; cdr3_nt: TGTGCCAGCAGCGTAGCCACAGACAGGGTCAAAAACACTGAAGCTTTCTTT
d_call: TRBD1; clone_size: .; j_call: TRBJ1-2; v_call: TRBV9; cdr3_aa: CASSTLRDRSNGYTF; cdr3_nt: TGTGCCAGCAGCACACTAAGGGACAGGTCTAATGGCTACACCTTC